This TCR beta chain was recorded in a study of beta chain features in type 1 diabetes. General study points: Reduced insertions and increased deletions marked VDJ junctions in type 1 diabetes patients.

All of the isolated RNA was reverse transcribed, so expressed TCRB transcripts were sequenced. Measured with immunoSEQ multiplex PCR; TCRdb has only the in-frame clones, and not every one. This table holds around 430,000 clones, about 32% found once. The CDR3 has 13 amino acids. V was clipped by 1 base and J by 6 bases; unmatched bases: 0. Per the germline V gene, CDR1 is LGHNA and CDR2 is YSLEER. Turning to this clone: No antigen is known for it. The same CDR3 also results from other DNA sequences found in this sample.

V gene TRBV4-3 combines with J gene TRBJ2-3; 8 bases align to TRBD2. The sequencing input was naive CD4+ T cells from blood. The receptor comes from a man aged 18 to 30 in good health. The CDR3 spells CASSQGLADTQYF. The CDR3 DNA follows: TGCGCCAGCAGCCAAGGACTAGCGGATACGCAGTATTTT.